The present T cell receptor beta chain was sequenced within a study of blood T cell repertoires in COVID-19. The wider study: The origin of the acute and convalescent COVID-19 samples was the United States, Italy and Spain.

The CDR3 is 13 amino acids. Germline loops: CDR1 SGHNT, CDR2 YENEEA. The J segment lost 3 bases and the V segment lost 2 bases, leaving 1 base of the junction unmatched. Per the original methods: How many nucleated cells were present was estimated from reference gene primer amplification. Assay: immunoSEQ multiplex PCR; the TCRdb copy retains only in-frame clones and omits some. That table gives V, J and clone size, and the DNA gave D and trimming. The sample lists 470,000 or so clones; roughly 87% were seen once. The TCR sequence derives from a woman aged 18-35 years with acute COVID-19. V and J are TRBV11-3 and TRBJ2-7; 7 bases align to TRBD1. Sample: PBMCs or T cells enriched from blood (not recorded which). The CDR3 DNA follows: TGTGCCAGCAGCTTAAGACAGGGCTACGAGCAGTACTTC. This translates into CASSLRQGYEQYF. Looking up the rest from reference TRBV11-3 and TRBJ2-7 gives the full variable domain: EAGVVQSPRYKIIEKKQPVAFWCNPISGHNTLYWYLQNLGQGPELLIRYENEEAVDDSQLPKDRFSAERLKGVDSTLKIQPAELGDSAVYLCASSLRQGYEQYFGPGTRLTVT.